This record covers a single T cell receptor beta chain. Antigen specificity is unknown. RNA transcripts provided the template for amplifying TCR beta CDR3 regions. The first-round RT-PCR employed HTBI primers together with the Qiagen OneStep RT-PCR kit. A multiplex PCR was then performed as the second round. A single record per CDR3 protein comes from TCRdb applying MiXCR to the multiplex PCR reads. The sample comprises approximately 410,000 distinct CDR3 sequences, about 16% of which are singletons, and about 7.3% rests with the top ten. None of the included patients had other autoimmune diseases, uncontrolled infections, pregnancy or lactation, as these led to exclusion. The sample comes from a study of Graves' ophthalmopathy and Graves' hyperthyroidism. The CDR3 contains 14 residues. V lost 5 bases, J lost 8 bases, and 11 bases stayed unmatched. Germline CDR1 is MNHNS and CDR2 is SASEGT. Study observations and caveats: Most thyroid-expanded clonotypes exceeding 0.001 frequency were also found in blood.

The V and J genes are TRBV6-1 and TRBJ1-2, with 7 nucleotides matching TRBD1. The receptor's source is a woman aged 18-29 years with stable Graves' hyperthyroidism. The source material was peripheral blood. The CDR3 DNA follows: TGTGCCAGCAGTCCCCCGACAGGGCATGGGGGCTACACCTTC. Translated, it gives CASSPPTGHGGYTF.